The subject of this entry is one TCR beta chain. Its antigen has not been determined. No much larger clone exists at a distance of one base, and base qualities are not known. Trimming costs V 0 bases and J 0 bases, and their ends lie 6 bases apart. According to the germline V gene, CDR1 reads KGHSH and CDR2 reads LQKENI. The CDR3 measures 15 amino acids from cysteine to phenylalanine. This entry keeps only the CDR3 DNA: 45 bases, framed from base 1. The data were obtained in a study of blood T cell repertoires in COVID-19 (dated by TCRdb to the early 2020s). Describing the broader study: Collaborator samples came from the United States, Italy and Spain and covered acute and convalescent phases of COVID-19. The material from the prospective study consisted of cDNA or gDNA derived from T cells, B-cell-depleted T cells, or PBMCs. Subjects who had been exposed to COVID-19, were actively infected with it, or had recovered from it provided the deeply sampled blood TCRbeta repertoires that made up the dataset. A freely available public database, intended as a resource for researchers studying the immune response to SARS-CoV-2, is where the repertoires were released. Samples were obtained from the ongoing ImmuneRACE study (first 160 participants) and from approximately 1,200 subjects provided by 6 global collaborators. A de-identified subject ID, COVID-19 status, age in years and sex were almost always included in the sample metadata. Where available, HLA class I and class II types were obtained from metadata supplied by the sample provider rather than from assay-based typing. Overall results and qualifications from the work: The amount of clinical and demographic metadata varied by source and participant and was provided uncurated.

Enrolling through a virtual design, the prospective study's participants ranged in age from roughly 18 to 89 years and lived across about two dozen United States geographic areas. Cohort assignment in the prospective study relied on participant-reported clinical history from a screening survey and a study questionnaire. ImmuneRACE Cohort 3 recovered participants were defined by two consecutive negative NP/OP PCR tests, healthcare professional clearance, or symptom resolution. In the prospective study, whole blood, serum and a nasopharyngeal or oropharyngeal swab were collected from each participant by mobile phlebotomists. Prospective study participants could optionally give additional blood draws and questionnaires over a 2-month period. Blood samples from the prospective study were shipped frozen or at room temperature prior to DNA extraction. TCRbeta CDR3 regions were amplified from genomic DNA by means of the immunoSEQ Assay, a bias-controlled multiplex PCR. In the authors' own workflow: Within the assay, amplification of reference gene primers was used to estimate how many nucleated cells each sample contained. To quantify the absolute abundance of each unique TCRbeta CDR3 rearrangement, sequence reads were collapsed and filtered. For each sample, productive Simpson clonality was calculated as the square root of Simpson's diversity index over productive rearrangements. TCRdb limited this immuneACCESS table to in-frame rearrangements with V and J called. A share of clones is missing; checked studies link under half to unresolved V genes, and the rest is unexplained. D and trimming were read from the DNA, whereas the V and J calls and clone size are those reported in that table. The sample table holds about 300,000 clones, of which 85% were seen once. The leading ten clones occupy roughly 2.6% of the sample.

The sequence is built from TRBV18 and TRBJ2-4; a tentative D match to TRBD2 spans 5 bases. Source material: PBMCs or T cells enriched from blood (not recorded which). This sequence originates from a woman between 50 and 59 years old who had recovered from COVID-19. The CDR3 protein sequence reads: CASSPPGLAKNIQYF. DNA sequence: TGTGCCAGCTCACCACCTGGACTAGCCAAAAACATTCAGTACTTC.